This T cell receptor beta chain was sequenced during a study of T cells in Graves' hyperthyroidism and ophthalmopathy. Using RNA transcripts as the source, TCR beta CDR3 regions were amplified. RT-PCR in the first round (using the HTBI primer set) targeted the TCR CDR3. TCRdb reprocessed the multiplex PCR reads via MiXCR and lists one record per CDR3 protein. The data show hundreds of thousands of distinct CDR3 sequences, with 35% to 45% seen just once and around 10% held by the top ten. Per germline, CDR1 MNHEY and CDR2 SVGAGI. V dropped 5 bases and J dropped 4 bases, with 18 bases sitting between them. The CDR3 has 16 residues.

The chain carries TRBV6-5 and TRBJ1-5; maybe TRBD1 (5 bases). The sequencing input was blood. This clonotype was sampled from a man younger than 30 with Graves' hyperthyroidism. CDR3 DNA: TGTGCCAGCAGTCCAATCCCCCAGGGCGGGAATCAGCCCCAGCATTTT. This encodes CASSPIPQGGNQPQHF.